This entry lists 22 T cell receptor beta chains sequenced from one sample in a study of blood T cells in healthy people across ages. Through a sample-barcoded 5' primer and a J-beta primer mix, a second PCR was run for roughly 7 to 12 cycles. From the 5' RACE reads, TCRdb called clonotypes with MiXCR, one entry per CDR3 protein. The repertoire holds about a million distinct CDR3 sequences, with about 51% as singletons. Sample: blood. The receptor set was obtained from a woman aged 60 to 75 in good health.

The rearrangement joins TRBV7-9 to TRBJ1-2, with 9 bases that match TRBD1. The CDR3 contains 15 residues. The V and J ends lost 5 bases and 5 bases, in that order; junction bases with no gene match: 9. Germline CDR1 reads SEHNR; CDR2 reads FQNEAQ (reference sequence). CDR3 protein: CASSNWDRVLYGYTF. The CDR3 nucleotides read TGTGCCAGCAGCAATTGGGACAGGGTCCTATATGGCTACACCTTC.

The chain is built from TRBV11-2 and TRBJ2-5; TRBD2 might be the D (7 bases). The J call is doubtful: the DNA matches TRBJ2-7 better. The CDR3 has 16 amino acids. The germline gives CDR1 SGHAT, CDR2 FQNNGV. Here the CDR3 reads CASSLLGGGGFYEQYF. The CDR3 bases are TGTGCCAGCAGCTTGCTCGGCGGCGGGGGCTTTTACGAGCAGTACTTC.

The chain links TRBV20-1 to TRBJ1-2; tentatively, D is TRBD1 (5 bases). Germline CDR1 is DFQATT and CDR2 is SNEGSKA (reference sequence). Trimming took off 0 bases at V and 7 bases at J, with 12 bases between the two ends. The CDR3 spans 13 residues. The CDR3 loop reads CSARDLTVFGYTF. The CDR3 nucleotides are TGCAGTGCTAGAGATTTGACAGTTTTTGGCTACACCTTC.

This clonotype was seen many times. V gene TRBV9 combines with J gene TRBJ2-3, with D uncertain. V was pared by 3 bases and J by 2 bases, with 4 bases between. From germline, CDR1 is SGDLS and CDR2 YYNGEE. This CDR3 spans 12 amino acids. The CDR3 protein is CASSADTDTQYF. The CDR3 DNA reads as TGTGCCAGCAGCGCCGACACAGATACGCAGTATTTT.

This chain uses TRBV9 with TRBJ2-3; 7 bases are shared with TRBD2. This CDR3 region has 16 residues. Germline V gene lookup returns CDR1 SGDLS and CDR2 YYNGEE. Losses at the gene ends were 0 bases for V and 0 bases for J; bases not matched to a gene: 4. The CDR3 spells CASSVGASGSTDTQYF. The CDR3 DNA follows: TGTGCCAGCAGCGTAGGCGCTAGCGGTAGCACAGATACGCAGTATTTT. The whole variable domain, filled in from reference TRBV9 and TRBJ2-3, reads DSGVTQTPKHLITATGQRVTLRCSPRSGDLSVYWYQQSLDQGLQFLIQYYNGEERAKGNILERFSAQQFPDLHSELNLSSLELGDSALYFCASSVGASGSTDTQYFGPGTRLTVL.

The J gene is TRBJ2-7, the V gene TRBV7-3; D remains ambiguous. Trimming removed 1 base from V and 0 bases from J, with 16 bases in between. The CDR3 covers 17 residues. From germline, CDR1 is SGHTA and CDR2 FQGTGA. Here the CDR3 reads CASSLSGPEPGSYEQYF. The CDR3 DNA reads as TGTGCCAGCAGCTTAAGTGGGCCGGAACCGGGCTCCTACGAGCAGTACTTC.

The chain recombines TRBV4-2 with TRBJ1-6; D not certain. This CDR3 has 13 residues. Germline-derived CDR1 and CDR2 are LGHNA and YNFKEQ. Trimming shortened V by 4 bases and J by 6 bases, and 7 bases separated the two germline ends. The CDR3 loop reads CASSRKLNSPLHF. In nucleotides, the CDR3 is TGTGCCAGCAGCCGAAAACTTAATTCACCCCTCCACTTT.

This clonotype was seen ten or more times. The V call is TRBV27, the J call TRBJ1-6; 7 bases align to TRBD1. CDR1 MNHEY and CDR2 SMNVEV come from the germline V gene (reference sequence). J was trimmed by 0 bases and V by 4 bases; bases with no gene match: 9. The CDR3 runs 18 residues. CDR3 residues: CASSWYRGGSSYNSPLHF. For the CDR3, the DNA is TGTGCCAGCAGTTGGTACAGGGGTGGAAGCTCCTATAATTCACCCCTCCACTTT.

This chain uses TRBV4-3 with TRBJ2-1; D is uncertain. Germline lookup yields CDR1 LGHNA and CDR2 YSLEER. Trimming took off 0 bases at V and 0 bases at J, with 9 bases between the two ends. CDR3 size: 16 residues. This CDR3 reads CASSQDAQTSYNEQFF. The CDR3, as DNA: TGCGCCAGCAGCCAAGATGCACAGACCTCCTACAATGAGCAGTTCTTC.

J is TRBJ2-7 and V is TRBV27; D tentatively reads TRBD1 or TRBD2 (5 bases each). Trimming stripped 2 bases from V and 1 base from J, with 12 bases between. The CDR3 has 15 residues. Per the germline V gene, CDR1 is MNHEY and CDR2 is SMNVEV (reference sequence). CDR3 sequence: CASSLTGRASYEQYF. The CDR3 DNA sequence: TGTGCCAGCAGTTTAACGGGGCGAGCGTCCTACGAGCAGTACTTC.

In DNA, the CDR3 is TGTGCCATCAGTGATGGGGGGAGGGCCCAGTACTTC. Amino acids: CAISDGGRAQYF. This chain connects TRBV10-3 to TRBJ2-7; 7 nucleotides align to TRBD2. The CDR3 totals 12 residues. V dropped 3 bases and J dropped 10; count of bases not matched to a gene: 6. Germline CDR1 is ENHRY and CDR2 is SYGVKD.

CDR3 DNA sequence: TGCGCCAGCAGCCAAGTGATCCCTAGGGGTAATTCACCCCTCCACTTT. Its translation: CASSQVIPRGNSPLHF. The chain recombines TRBV4-1 with TRBJ1-6, with D maybe TRBD1 (5 bases). The CDR3 consists of 16 residues. Germline V gene data show CDR1 as MGHRA and CDR2 as YSYEKL. The V and J ends lost 1 base and 6 bases respectively, with 13 bases between them.

This clonotype was counted once. The chain combines TRBV28 with TRBJ1-1; D is possibly TRBD1 (5 bases). V was clipped by 8 bases and J by 5 bases, with 12 bases between them. In germline, CDR1 is MDHEN, CDR2 SYDVKM. This CDR3 has 12 amino acids. CDR3: CASDGGGTEAFF. In nucleotides, the CDR3 is TGTGCCAGCGACGGCGGGGGGACTGAAGCTTTCTTT.

As concerns this clonotype: It may be a read error: a sequence one base away is much more abundant. The chain employs TRBV20-1 and TRBJ2-5, with TRBD2 identical over 9 bases. TRBJ2-7 matches the DNA end more closely, so the J call is doubtful. This CDR3 is built from 13 residues. The V gene's germline CDR1 is DFQATT and CDR2 SNEGSKA (reference sequence). DNA for the CDR3: TGCAGTGCTCATAGCGGGAGCTCCCACGAGCAGTACTTC. Its translation is CSAHSGSSHEQYF.

This clonotype was seen a handful of times. This rearrangement joins TRBV5-1 to TRBJ2-3, with TRBD1 as a possible D gene (6 bases). CDR1 and CDR2 (germline): SGHRS, YFSETQ. Between the trimmed V and J ends, which lost 3 bases and 3 bases, there was a span of 17 bases. The length of the CDR3 is 16 residues. The CDR3 loop is CASSSPRGGGTDTQYF. In DNA form, the CDR3 reads TGCGCCAGCAGCTCACCCAGGGGCGGAGGAACAGATACGCAGTATTTT.

This chain links TRBV6-2 or TRBV6-3 with TRBJ1-5, with TRBD1 matching over 7 bases. Looked up from germline, CDR1 is MNHEY and CDR2 is SVGEGT. The V segment lost 6 bases and the J segment 9 bases; nucleotides outside the gene matches: 8. The CDR3 extends over 13 amino acids. The CDR3 nucleotides are TGTGCCAGCAGCGATGACAGGGACCGGCCCCAGCATTTT. This sequence encodes CASSDDRDRPQHF.

This clonotype was counted ten times or more. The chain has TRBV18 and TRBJ2-5, with 7 bases fitting TRBD1. Germline-derived CDR1 and CDR2 are KGHSH and LQKENI. V was pared by 8 bases and J by 2 bases, with 5 bases of the junction left unmatched. The CDR3 has 13 amino acids. The CDR3 here is CASSPDRQETQYF. Written as DNA, the CDR3 is TGTGCCAGCAGCCCGGACAGGCAAGAGACCCAGTACTTC.

This chain joins TRBV20-1 and TRBJ2-3, with TRBD2 matching over 12 bases. The CDR3 has 14 amino acids. Losses at the gene ends were 6 bases for V and 6 bases for J; bases not matched to a gene: 7. The germline V gene has CDR1 DFQATT and CDR2 SNEGSKA (reference sequence). The CDR3 nucleotides read TGCAGTGCCAGACTAGCGGGAGAGAGGGATACGCAGTATTTT. This sequence encodes CSARLAGERDTQYF.

Only a few counts were recorded for this clonotype. CDR3 coding DNA: TGTGCCAGCAGCTTAGACAGGCGAGGAGAAAAACTGTTTTTT. Encoded protein: CASSLDRRGEKLFF. The rearrangement links TRBV7-8 to TRBJ1-4; D might be TRBD1 (5 bases). Trimming left V 1 base short and J 8 bases short, with 11 bases between. Germline assignment: CDR1 SGHVS and CDR2 FQNEAQ. This CDR3 is 14 amino acids long. Full variable domain (missing parts from reference TRBV7-8 and TRBJ1-4): GAGVSQSPRYKVAKRGQDVALRCDPISGHVSLFWYQQALGQGPEFLTYFQNEAQLDKSGLPSDRFFAERPEGSVSTLKIQRTQQEDSAVYLCASSLDRRGEKLFFGSGTQLSVL.

This chain connects TRBV18 to TRBJ2-7; 10 positions agree with TRBD1. V was pared by 3 bases and J by 4 bases, with 6 bases of the junction left unmatched. Germline CDR1 and CDR2: KGHSH and LQKENI. This CDR3 spans 15 amino acids. For the CDR3, the DNA is TGTGCCAGCTCACCTCTGGGACAGGGGCGTTACGAGCAGTACTTC. Its translation: CASSPLGQGRYEQYF.

V and J are TRBV25-1 and TRBJ2-5; the D is unclear. CDR1 is MGHDK and CDR2 is SYGVNS in the germline V gene. The length of the CDR3 is 8 residues. The CDR3 coding sequence is TGTGCGCTAGAGACCCAGTACTTC. Protein: CALETQYF.

This clonotype was counted a few times. The V and J genes are TRBV27 and TRBJ2-5, with a tentative D call TRBD1 (5 bases). V was clipped by 3 bases and J by 5 bases, with 16 bases between them. Germline V gene sequence: CDR1 MNHEY, CDR2 SMNVEV (reference sequence). The CDR3 sequence is 15 residues long. CDR3 amino acids: CASSFQGRLGETQYF. CDR3 DNA: TGTGCCAGCAGTTTCCAGGGCAGGCTGGGGGAGACCCAGTACTTC.